This T cell receptor beta chain came from a study of T cell repertoires in cytomegalovirus infection. Study-wide results and caveats: Predominance within the ex vivo response was attributable to HLA-C-restricted CMV-specific TCR beta clonotypes. Pooled public TCR beta family frequency picked out CMV carriers with the relevant HLA.

Comment on this clonotype: The antigen is unknown.

TCRdb fed the reads into MiXCR, producing one record per CDR3 protein. The sample yields approximately 49,000 distinct CDR3 sequences, more than 15% seen once. The origin of this receptor is a human donor in good health (CMV status not recorded). Some clones in this sample may be carry-over from other donors' samples. The specimen comprised CD8+ T cells from cultured PBMCs, sampled from culture after CMV antigen stimulation.

The chain's CDR3 is CASSLAGAGTPGANVLTF. The CDR3 DNA reads as TGTGCCAGCAGCTTAGCGGGGGCCGGGACTCCTGGGGCCAACGTCCTGACTTTC. V and J are TRBV7-9 and TRBJ2-6; D may match TRBD1 or TRBD2 (6 bases each). This CDR3 contains 18 residues. Between the trimmed V and J ends, which lost 0 bases and 2 bases, there was a span of 14 bases. Germline lookup yields CDR1 SEHNR and CDR2 FQNEAQ (reference sequence).